Listed below are T cell receptor beta chains from one sample, sequenced in a study of cytomegalovirus exposure and HLA in healthy donors. Data came from immunoSEQ multiplex PCR; TCRdb stores just in-frame clones and leaves some out. This table has under 250,000 clones, roughly 80% appearing once. Input material: PBMCs. Source of these receptors: a middle-aged woman in good health and CMV-seronegative. The CDR3 runs from the conserved cysteine through the conserved F or W. Each record gives: clone size, V gene, J gene, D gene, CDR3 protein, CDR3 DNA. D genes are given only for firm matches. Clone sizes are given selectively: once, few, many, or a class where the clone is expanded.

clone size: .
V gene: TRBV18
J gene: TRBJ2-5
D gene: TRBD1
CDR3 protein: CASSPPGQGQETQYF
CDR3 DNA: TGTGCCAGCTCACCCCCCGGACAGGGCCAAGAGACCCAGTACTTC

clone size: .
V gene: TRBV5-1
J gene: TRBJ1-4
D gene: TRBD1
CDR3 protein: CASRPPGTANEKLFF
CDR3 DNA: TGCGCCAGCAGACCCCCCGGGACAGCTAATGAAAAACTGTTTTTT

clone size: few
V gene: TRBV6-4
J gene: TRBJ2-3
D gene: .
CDR3 protein: CASSPGLLPTDTQYF
CDR3 DNA: TGTGCCAGCAGTCCGGGTCTCTTACCTACAGATACGCAGTATTTT

clone size: few
V gene: TRBV19
J gene: TRBJ2-7
D gene: TRBD1
CDR3 protein: CASSDPTGGEVEQYF
CDR3 DNA: TGTGCCAGTAGTGACCCGACAGGGGGCGAAGTCGAGCAGTACTTC

clone size: once
V gene: TRBV28
J gene: TRBJ1-1
D gene: TRBD1
CDR3 protein: CASLTDRGITEAFF
CDR3 DNA: TGTGCCAGCCTTACCGACAGGGGTATAACTGAAGCTTTCTTT

clone size: .
V gene: TRBV18
J gene: TRBJ2-3
D gene: .
CDR3 protein: CASSLQSTRSSTDTQYF
CDR3 DNA: TGTGCCAGCTCGCTCCAATCGACGAGGTCTAGCACAGATACGCAGTATTTT

clone size: .
V gene: TRBV4-1
J gene: TRBJ2-5
D gene: .
CDR3 protein: CASSQEGLGGNGETQYF
CDR3 DNA: TGCGCCAGCAGCCAAGAGGGGCTAGGCGGGAATGGAGAGACCCAGTACTTC

clone size: .
V gene: TRBV2
J gene: TRBJ1-6
D gene: .
CDR3 protein: CASKSGLGYNSPLHF
CDR3 DNA: TGTGCCAGCAAATCAGGGTTGGGTTATAATTCACCCCTCCACTTT

clone size: .
V gene: TRBV7-3
J gene: TRBJ2-7
D gene: .
CDR3 protein: CASRSPGAPYEQYF
CDR3 DNA: TGTGCCAGCAGATCACCGGGAGCCCCTTACGAGCAGTACTTC

clone size: once
V gene: TRBV19
J gene: TRBJ2-5
D gene: TRBD1
CDR3 protein: CASSIGTGGGSTQYF
CDR3 DNA: TGTGCCAGTAGTATCGGGACAGGGGGCGGGTCGACCCAGTACTTC

clone size: .
V gene: TRBV7-2
J gene: TRBJ2-7
D gene: TRBD2
CDR3 protein: CASSFSSGVAEQYF
CDR3 DNA: TGTGCCAGCAGCTTTTCTAGCGGGGTAGCCGAGCAGTACTTC

clone size: .
V gene: TRBV7-6
J gene: TRBJ2-3
D gene: TRBD2
CDR3 protein: CASSSNLLALTDTQYF
CDR3 DNA: TGTGCCAGCAGTTCCAACTTACTAGCGCTTACAGATACGCAGTATTTT

clone size: once
V gene: TRBV6-1
J gene: TRBJ2-5
D gene: TRBD2
CDR3 protein: CASSDGGSETQYF
CDR3 DNA: TGTGCCAGCAGTGATGGCGGGAGTGAGACCCAGTACTTC

clone size: few
V gene: TRBV10-2
J gene: TRBJ1-2
D gene: TRBD1
CDR3 protein: CASSIMTGRNGYTF
CDR3 DNA: TGCGCCAGCAGCATAATGACAGGGAGAAATGGCTACACCTTC

clone size: few
V gene: TRBV19
J gene: TRBJ2-3
D gene: TRBD2
CDR3 protein: CASTGVAGASDTQYF
CDR3 DNA: TGTGCCAGTACTGGGGTAGCGGGAGCCTCAGATACGCAGTATTTT

clone size: .
V gene: TRBV28
J gene: TRBJ1-5
D gene: TRBD1
CDR3 protein: CASIAGTGGGHF
CDR3 DNA: TGTGCCAGCATTGCCGGGACAGGGGGGGGGCATTTT

clone size: .
V gene: TRBV2
J gene: TRBJ2-3
D gene: .
CDR3 protein: CASSGEGRTITDTQYF
CDR3 DNA: TGTGCCAGCAGTGGAGAGGGGCGGACTATCACAGATACGCAGTATTTT

clone size: .
V gene: TRBV5-1
J gene: TRBJ1-2
D gene: .
CDR3 protein: CASSLGGAYGYTF
CDR3 DNA: TGCGCCAGCAGCTTAGGAGGGGCCTATGGCTACACCTTC

clone size: .
V gene: TRBV5-3
J gene: TRBJ2-7
D gene: .
CDR3 protein: CARSVLDSSYEQYF
CDR3 DNA: TGTGCCAGAAGCGTATTGGACAGCTCCTACGAGCAGTACTTC

clone size: few
V gene: TRBV5-4
J gene: TRBJ2-1
D gene: .
CDR3 protein: CASSLELAGTYNEQFF
CDR3 DNA: TGTGCCAGCAGCTTGGAGCTTGCGGGCACCTACAATGAGCAGTTCTTC

clone size: few
V gene: TRBV9
J gene: TRBJ2-1
D gene: .
CDR3 protein: CASSPRRVAVGHEQFF
CDR3 DNA: TGTGCCAGCAGCCCCCGGAGGGTAGCGGTAGGCCATGAGCAGTTCTTC

clone size: few
V gene: TRBV11-2
J gene: TRBJ2-2
D gene: TRBD1
CDR3 protein: CASSSTGGLTGELFF
CDR3 DNA: TGTGCCAGCAGCTCCACAGGGGGCCTCACCGGGGAGCTGTTTTTT

clone size: .
V gene: TRBV9
J gene: TRBJ2-7
D gene: TRBD1
CDR3 protein: CASSALGTAYEQYF
CDR3 DNA: TGTGCCAGCAGCGCATTGGGGACAGCCTACGAGCAGTACTTC

clone size: .
V gene: TRBV7-3
J gene: TRBJ1-5
D gene: .
CDR3 protein: CASSPGGFNQPQHF
CDR3 DNA: TGTGCCAGCAGCCCCGGTGGTTTCAATCAGCCCCAGCATTTT

clone size: .
V gene: TRBV1
J gene: TRBJ1-4
D gene: .
CDR3 protein: CTSSLVRHTSEKLFF
CDR3 DNA: TGCACCAGCAGCCTAGTGCGACATACCTCGGAAAAACTGTTTTTT

clone size: .
V gene: TRBV4-1
J gene: TRBJ1-4
D gene: .
CDR3 protein: CASSQQEVGPIATNEKLFF
CDR3 DNA: TGCGCCAGCAGCCAGCAAGAAGTTGGCCCGATCGCAACTAATGAAAAACTGTTTTTT

clone size: .
V gene: TRBV6-6
J gene: TRBJ2-1
D gene: TRBD1
CDR3 protein: CASTPAGQGLNEQFF
CDR3 DNA: TGTGCCAGCACCCCGGCAGGACAGGGTCTGAATGAGCAGTTCTTC

clone size: .
V gene: TRBV27
J gene: TRBJ1-4
D gene: .
CDR3 protein: CASSSGTRVGSNEKLFF
CDR3 DNA: TGTGCCAGCAGTTCCGGGACACGAGTGGGGTCTAATGAAAAACTGTTTTTT

clone size: .
V gene: TRBV30
J gene: TRBJ2-2
D gene: TRBD1
CDR3 protein: CAWSHLGQANTGELFF
CDR3 DNA: TGTGCCTGGAGTCATCTCGGACAGGCAAACACCGGGGAGCTGTTTTTT